These T cell receptor beta chains were read from a single sample in a study of T cell repertoires in cytomegalovirus infection. TCRdb re-derived calls from the reads in MiXCR, one entry per CDR3 protein. The sample contains more than 500,000 distinct CDR3 sequences, 16% of which appear only once. Input material: CD8+ T cells from PBMCs. The receptors stem from a human donor in good health (CMV status not recorded). Some clones in this sample may be carry-over from other donors' samples. CDR3s include the opening cysteine and the closing phenylalanine or tryptophan. D genes are given only for firm matches. The size entry is marked missing in some rows and otherwise reads once, few, many or a size class.

D gene	V gene	J gene	clone size	CDR3 DNA	CDR3 protein
.	TRBV7-6	TRBJ2-1	many	TGTGCCAGCAGCCTTCGGACAGGGACTAGCTCCTACAATGAGCAGTTCTTC	CASSLRTGTSSYNEQFF
.	TRBV19	TRBJ1-5	few	TGTGCCAGTTCGATCCATAATCAGCCCCAGCATTTT	CASSIHNQPQHF
TRBD1	TRBV24-1	TRBJ2-1	.	TGTGCCACCAGTGGGGGACGGGACAGGGACTACAATGAGCAGTTCTTC	CATSGGRDRDYNEQFF
TRBD2	TRBV4-1	TRBJ2-1	few	TGCGCCAGCAGCCAAGACAGGGCTAGCGGTCTCTATGAGCAGTTCTTC	CASSQDRASGLYEQFF
.	TRBV19	TRBJ1-3	.	TGTGCCAGTAACCCGGGGCCCTTTCGCTCTGGAAACACCATATATTTT	CASNPGPFRSGNTIYF
.	TRBV5-6	TRBJ2-7	.	TGTGCCAGCAGCCAGACGGATGCGGGGCAGTACTTC	CASSQTDAGQYF
TRBD1	TRBV7-9	TRBJ1-1	.	TGTGCCAGCAGCCCAGCCCGAGGGGGCGCTGAAGCTTTCTTT	CASSPARGGAEAFF
.	TRBV7-6	TRBJ1-1	many	TGTGCCAGCAGCCCGGGCCCTGACCCTGAAGCTTTCTTT	CASSPGPDPEAFF
.	TRBV5-1	TRBJ1-6	many	TGCGCCAGCAGCTTACGGAGTAATTCACCCCTCCACTTT	CASSLRSNSPLHF
.	TRBV10-1	TRBJ1-2	.	TGCGCCAGCAAAGAAACTTGTGCGAACTATGGCTACACCTTC	CASKETCANYGYTF
TRBD1	TRBV12-3/TRBV12-4	TRBJ2-7	.	TGTGCCAGCAGTTTTAAGGCGCGACAGGGAAATGGCGAGCAGTACTTC	CASSFKARQGNGEQYF
TRBD1	TRBV10-3	TRBJ2-7	many	TGTGCCATCAGTGAGCGAAAACAGGGGCCCTCCTACGAGCAGTACTTC	CAISERKQGPSYEQYF
.	TRBV7-8	TRBJ2-1	many	TGTGCCAGCAGCCCCGCGGACGGGAATGAGCAGTTCTTC	CASSPADGNEQFF
TRBD2	TRBV20-1	TRBJ2-1	many	TGCAGTGCTAGAGGGGAAGAGCGGGGGGAAAGGTTGGTGCAGTTCTTC	CSARGEERGERLVQFF
TRBD2	TRBV27	TRBJ2-1	few	TGTGCCAGCAAGGGGGGGATTAGCGGGGTCAATGAGCAGTTCTTC	CASKGGISGVNEQFF
.	TRBV6-5	TRBJ1-2	few	TGTGCCAGCAGTTACGAAGGTAGTGGCTACACCTTC	CASSYEGSGYTF
TRBD1	TRBV7-9	TRBJ1-1	many	TGTGCCAGCAGCCCAGGACAGGGACTTTCACCAGAGGTTTTCTTT	CASSPGQGLSPEVFF
TRBD1	TRBV7-6	TRBJ1-1	many	TGTGCCAGCAGCTTAAAAACAGGGGGTGATGAAGCTTTCTTT	CASSLKTGGDEAFF
.	TRBV27	TRBJ1-1	many	TGTGCCAGCAGTTTATCGGAAGGGTCAGAAGCTTTCTTT	CASSLSEGSEAFF
TRBD1	TRBV29-1	TRBJ1-1	few	TGCAGCGTTGGACAGGGGGCCAACACTGAAGCTTTCTTT	CSVGQGANTEAFF
TRBD1	TRBV27	TRBJ2-7	few	TGTGCCAGCAGTTCCAGGGGGCGGCTATCCTACGAGCAGTACTTC	CASSSRGRLSYEQYF
.	TRBV7-6	TRBJ1-6	many	TGTGCCAGCAGCTTAGGACCAGTGAATTCACCCCTCCACTTT	CASSLGPVNSPLHF
TRBD1	TRBV10-3	TRBJ1-1	many	TGTGCCATCAGTCAGGGGGCGGACACTGAAGCTTTCTTT	CAISQGADTEAFF
.	TRBV14	TRBJ2-3	many	TGTGCCAGCAGCCAACTTCCAGGGTTGGGAGATACGCAGTATTTT	CASSQLPGLGDTQYF
.	TRBV24-1	TRBJ2-3	.	TGTGCCACCAGTGATTCTGGTCGGCTAGCTGGTACAGATACGCAGTATTTT	CATSDSGRLAGTDTQYF
TRBD1	TRBV2	TRBJ1-3	.	TGTGCCAGCACGGGACAGGACTCTGGAAACACCATATATTTT	CASTGQDSGNTIYF
.	TRBV6-5	TRBJ2-7	few	TGTGCCAGCAGTTACTCTTTGGCGGGCAAGAACGAGCAGTACTTC	CASSYSLAGKNEQYF
TRBD2	TRBV9	TRBJ2-1	few	TGTGCCAGCAGCCCCGTGGGACTAGCGGGCCCGAGGGAGCAGTTCTTC	CASSPVGLAGPREQFF
TRBD1	TRBV6-2/TRBV6-3	TRBJ1-5	few	TGTGCCAGCAGGGACCTACAGGGGGCTGGCAATCAGCCCCAGCATTTT	CASRDLQGAGNQPQHF
.	TRBV4-1	TRBJ2-3	.	TGCGCCAGCAGCCAAGTGGTCGGGTGGTTTACAGATACGCAGTATTTT	CASSQVVGWFTDTQYF
TRBD1	TRBV10-3	TRBJ1-1	.	TGTGCCATCAAAGAAAGACAGGGGGCTGATACTGAAGCTTTCTTT	CAIKERQGADTEAFF
.	TRBV27	TRBJ2-3	.	TGTGCCAGCACGGGGAACACAGATACGCAGTATTTT	CASTGNTDTQYF
.	TRBV7-2	TRBJ2-2	many	TGTGCCAGCAGCTTACTGAACACCGGGGAGCTGTTTTTT	CASSLLNTGELFF
.	TRBV7-9	TRBJ2-1	many	TGTGCCAGCAGCTTTGGCGGAAACTACAATGAGCAGTTCTTC	CASSFGGNYNEQFF
TRBD2	TRBV7-9	TRBJ2-1	many	TGTGCCAGCAGCCTAGCGGTTTTCACGGGTGAGCAGTTCTTC	CASSLAVFTGEQFF
TRBD1	TRBV7-8	TRBJ2-7	many	TGTGCCAGCAGCTCCAGGACAGGGGAGAACGAGCAGTACTTC	CASSSRTGENEQYF
.	TRBV4-1	TRBJ1-4	many	TGCGCCAGCAGCCAACCCCCCAGGGGAAGGGATGAAAAACTGTTTTTT	CASSQPPRGRDEKLFF
.	TRBV20-1	TRBJ1-1	.	TGCAGTGCTAGAGATGCAGGGGCGGTGAACACTGAAGCTTTCTTT	CSARDAGAVNTEAFF
.	TRBV12-3/TRBV12-4	TRBJ1-2	many	TGTGCCAGCAGCCTGAACACAGGGACTCATGGCTACACCTTC	CASSLNTGTHGYTF